This entry is about one TCR beta chain. V lost 0 bases to trimming and J lost 5 bases, with 19 bases between them. The germline gives CDR1 GTSNPN, CDR2 SVGIG (reference sequence). The CDR3 is made up of 16 amino acids. The sample belongs to a study of cytotoxic CD8 clonotypes in ibrutinib-treated CLL. Assay used: immunoSEQ multiplex PCR; TCRdb lists only in-frame clones, some missing. The data contain about 160,000 clones, under 85% of them seen just once; the ten biggest clones take up about 4.3%. The origin of this receptor is a human donor with chronic lymphocytic leukemia. The sample was PBMCs, taken after 24 months of ibrutinib treatment. This rearrangement joins TRBV30 to TRBJ1-1; tentatively, D is TRBD1 (5 bases). In nucleotides, the CDR3 is TGTGCCTGGAGTGTAGGGGTGGCTCGGGGAAGTACTGAAGCTTTCTTT. Amino acids: CAWSVGVARGSTEAFF. Full variable domain (rest looked up from reference TRBV30 and TRBJ1-1): SQTIHQWPATLVQPVGSPLSLECTVEGTSNPNLYWYRQAAGRGLQLLFYSVGIGQISSEVPQNLSASRPQDRQFILSSKKLLLSDSGFYLCAWSVGVARGSTEAFFGQGTRLTVV.